This paragraph covers one TCR beta chain sequence. This sample is drawn from a study of blood T cell repertoires in COVID-19. Study background: COVID-19 samples, acute and convalescent, were from the United States, Italy and Spain. Sources were T cells, B-cell-depleted T cells, or PBMCs; the material itself was cDNA or gDNA.

Libraries were prepared by immunoSEQ multiplex PCR; TCRdb keeps only in-frame clonotypes and omits some of them. The sample yields about 190,000 clones, around 89% seen once. This receptor was identified in a man in his fifties or sixties with acute or convalescent COVID-19. Material for sequencing was peripheral blood.

CDR3 in DNA: TGTGCCAGCAGCCCGGGACAGGGGATCGGAAAACTGTTTTTT. Translating gives CASSPGQGIGKLFF. The chain carries TRBV7-9 and TRBJ1-4; 10 bases agree with TRBD1. This CDR3 comprises 14 residues. Trimming took 5 bases from V and 10 from J; bases not matched to a gene: 7. From germline, CDR1 is SEHNR and CDR2 FQNEAQ (reference sequence).